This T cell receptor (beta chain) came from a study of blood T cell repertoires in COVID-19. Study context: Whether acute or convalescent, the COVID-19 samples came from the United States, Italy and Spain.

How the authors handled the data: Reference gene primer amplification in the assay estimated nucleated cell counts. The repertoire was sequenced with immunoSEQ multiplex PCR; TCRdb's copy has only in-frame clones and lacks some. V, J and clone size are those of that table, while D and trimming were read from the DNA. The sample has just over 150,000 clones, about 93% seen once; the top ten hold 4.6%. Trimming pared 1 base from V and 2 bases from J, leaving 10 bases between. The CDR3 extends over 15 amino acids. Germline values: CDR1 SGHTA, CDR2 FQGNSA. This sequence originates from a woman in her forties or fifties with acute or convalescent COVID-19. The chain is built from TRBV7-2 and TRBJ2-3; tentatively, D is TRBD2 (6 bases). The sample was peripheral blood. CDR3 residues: CASSLVRGTTDTQYF. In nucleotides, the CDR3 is TGTGCCAGCAGCTTAGTACGCGGGACCACAGATACGCAGTATTTT.